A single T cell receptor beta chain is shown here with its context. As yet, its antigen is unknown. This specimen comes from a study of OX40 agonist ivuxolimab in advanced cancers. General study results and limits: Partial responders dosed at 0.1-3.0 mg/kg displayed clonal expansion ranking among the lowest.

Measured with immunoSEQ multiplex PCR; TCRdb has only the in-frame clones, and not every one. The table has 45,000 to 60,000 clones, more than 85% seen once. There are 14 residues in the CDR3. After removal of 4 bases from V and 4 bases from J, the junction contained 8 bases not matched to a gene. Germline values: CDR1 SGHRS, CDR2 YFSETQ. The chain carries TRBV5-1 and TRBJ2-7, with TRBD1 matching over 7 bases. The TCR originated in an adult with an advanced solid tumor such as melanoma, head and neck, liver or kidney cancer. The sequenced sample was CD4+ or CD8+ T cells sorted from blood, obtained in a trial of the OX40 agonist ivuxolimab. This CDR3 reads CASSRRDSNYEQYF. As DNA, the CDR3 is TGCGCCAGCAGCCGTCGGGACAGTAATTACGAGCAGTACTTC.